This record looks at one T cell receptor beta chain sequence and its context. Its specificity is not known. The CDR3 loop spans 15 amino acids. CDR1 is LGHNA and CDR2 is YNFKEQ in the germline V gene. The V gene lost 0 bases and the J gene lost 5 bases, with 13 bases spanning the gap. The data were taken from a study of early stage breast cancer tumors. Study-wide results and limits: Commonly generated sequences made up most enriched TCRB sequences shared between patients.

TCRdb keeps only in-frame clones here, not all; method: immunoSEQ multiplex PCR. This sample has 45,000 to 60,000 clones, with under 95% found just once. This rearrangement joins TRBV4-2 to TRBJ1-1; maybe TRBD1 (5 bases). Specimen: blood. This TCR came from a person aged 70 to 80 with breast cancer. CDR3 DNA: TGTGCCAGCAGCCAAGATCGGGACTTGGAGACTGAAGCTTTCTTT. This encodes CASSQDRDLETEAFF.